Presented here are 3 T cell receptor beta chains from one specimen sequenced in a study of beta chain features in type 1 diabetes (dated by TCRdb to 2016 to 2018). General study outcomes and caveats: In all four CD4+ subsets, TCRB CDR3 length was moderately but significantly shorter in type 1 diabetes patients.

These receptors have no identified antigens. Libraries were made using the immunoSEQ multiplex PCR assay. The High Capacity cDNA Reverse Transcription Kit was used to reverse transcribe all of the isolated RNA, meaning that expressed TCRB transcripts were what got sequenced. The table comes from immuneACCESS by way of TCRdb, which keeps in-frame sequences with V and J called. Part of the clones is missing from these tables; in studies checked, under half for an unresolved V gene and the rest for unknown reasons. The sample data list roughly 160,000 clones, and about 7.8% of these were observed just once. The top ten constitute approximately 0.87% of the sample. The material sequenced was central memory CD4+ T cells from blood. Receptors were obtained from a woman aged 40-49 years with type 1 diabetes.

The chain recombines TRBV7-2 with TRBJ2-1, with 10 positions matching TRBD2. The CDR3 is 17 residues long. The V gene's germline CDR1 is SGHTA and CDR2 FQGNSA. Trimming removed 5 bases from V and 4 bases from J; junction bases left unmatched: 11. The CDR3 DNA reads TGTGCCAGCAGCGAAGGTAGCGGGGGGTCTGGTTACAATGAGCAGTTCTTC. The encoded protein is CASSEGSGGSGYNEQFF.

The chain recombines TRBV5-6 with TRBJ1-1; D perhaps matches TRBD1 (5 bases). The CDR3 covers 13 residues. Between the trimmed V and J ends, which lost 5 bases and 1 base, there was a span of 9 bases. Germline V lookup: CDR1 SGHDT, CDR2 YYEEEE. The CDR3 reads CASSRGGNTEAFF. The CDR3 DNA reads as TGTGCCAGCAGTCGCGGGGGGAACACTGAAGCTTTCTTT.

The chain links TRBV4-1 to TRBJ2-1, with TRBD2 identical over 8 bases. V was clipped by 3 bases and J by 9 bases; unmatched bases: 13. The CDR3 is made up of 16 amino acids. CDR1 and CDR2 (germline): MGHRA, YSYEKL. For the CDR3, the DNA is TGCGCCAGCAGCCAGTCACTAGCGGACCCCTCCGGTGAGCAGTTCTTC. It encodes CASSQSLADPSGEQFF.